This is a list of T cell receptor beta chains from one sample in a study of beta chain features in type 1 diabetes. Clones were sequenced by immunoSEQ multiplex PCR, and TCRdb holds only the in-frame ones, with some missing. The sample carries about 660,000 clones, more than 13% recorded once. The material sequenced was naive CD4+ T cells from blood. Receptors originate from a man in his late teens or twenties with type 1 diabetes. The CDR3 runs from the conserved cysteine through the conserved F or W. A D gene is named only where the DNA matches it firmly. Where a row states a size, it is once, few, many or the class of an expanded clone; other rows omit it.

.	TRBV2	.	TRBJ1-4	TGTGCCAGCAGAGACCGTTTCCCGGGTGAAGAACTGTTTTTT	CASRDRFPGEELFF
.	TRBV29-1	.	TRBJ1-5	TGCAGCGTTGCGGCAGGGATGGGCAATCAGCCCCAGCATTTT	CSVAAGMGNQPQHF
.	TRBV5-4	.	TRBJ2-7	TGTGCCAGCAGCGCGGACAGCTACGAGCAGTACTTC	CASSADSYEQYF
.	TRBV6-1	few	TRBJ1-2	TGTGCCAGCAGTGATGTTAATAATCCGAATGGCTACACCTTC	CASSDVNNPNGYTF
.	TRBV11-3	few	TRBJ2-2	TGTGCCAGCACTCCAACAGGATCGAGGGAGCTGTTTTTT	CASTPTGSRELFF
.	TRBV28	few	TRBJ1-2	TGTGCCAGCAGTTCCACTTACCTCTTTGACAGTTATGGCTACACCTTC	CASSSTYLFDSYGYTF
TRBD2	TRBV9	.	TRBJ2-3	TGTGCCAGCGCGGGAGGGAGCACAGATACGCAGTATTTT	CASAGGSTDTQYF
TRBD1	TRBV7-3	few	TRBJ2-1	TGTGCCAGCAGCTTAACTGCCGGGACAGAGGGTGAGCAGTTCTTC	CASSLTAGTEGEQFF
.	TRBV19	few	TRBJ2-2	TGTGCCAGTAGTCCCGGAGCCTCCAGGGCCCCGAGGACCGGGGAGCTGTTTTTT	CASSPGASRAPRTGELFF
TRBD2	TRBV10-3	.	TRBJ2-5	TGTGCCATCAGTGAAGCGGGGCGAGAGACCCAGTACTTC	CAISEAGRETQYF
.	TRBV29-1	few	TRBJ2-1	TGCAGCGTTGAAGATCAAAGATGGAGTGACACCTACAATGAGCAGTTCTTC	CSVEDQRWSDTYNEQFF
TRBD1	TRBV7-2	few	TRBJ1-5	TGTGCCAGCAGCTATCACGACAGGGGGGACATCAATCAGCCCCAGCATTTT	CASSYHDRGDINQPQHF
TRBD1	TRBV7-2	few	TRBJ1-2	TGTGCCAGCCTTGGACAGGGCCGCTATAACTATGGCTACACCTTC	CASLGQGRYNYGYTF
TRBD2	TRBV7-9	few	TRBJ2-7	TGTGCCAGCAGCTTATACAGCGGGGAAGCCTACGAGCAGTACTTC	CASSLYSGEAYEQYF
TRBD2	TRBV7-2	.	TRBJ2-7	TGTGCCAGCAGCTTAGTCTCGGGGACTACCTACGAGCAGTACTTC	CASSLVSGTTYEQYF